In its sample, the clone carrying this T cell receptor (beta chain) was seen a few times. Its antigen is unidentified. The data originate from a study of T-cell memory formation after mild COVID-19. Findings of the study overall: There was a balanced CD4/CD8 profile in clones contracting day 15 to 85, and later expanders leaned CD4+.

5'RACE with constant-segment primers built TCRalpha and TCRbeta cDNA libraries with UMIs. TCRdb used MiXCR to reprocess the 5' RACE reads, holding one entry per CDR3 protein. The sample carries hundreds of thousands of distinct CDR3 sequences, approximately 19% recorded once. CDR1 and CDR2 (germline): MNHEY, SVGEGT. Between the trimmed V and J ends, which lost 5 bases and 4 bases, there was a span of 11 bases. This CDR3 comprises 13 residues. This TCR derives from a man younger than 30 who had mild COVID-19 (a few samples of this study predate the infection). Cell type and time point are not known. J is TRBJ2-5 and V is TRBV6-2 or TRBV6-3, with a possible D match to TRBD1 (5 bases). Sequences were obtained from PBMCs or a T cell subset sorted from them (not recorded which). The CDR3 region is CASSGAARETQYF. CDR3 coding DNA: TGTGCCAGCAGTGGGGCCGCGAGAGAGACCCAGTACTTC.